The clone carrying this T cell receptor (beta chain) was detected once. Original methodology: Estimation of nucleated cell counts was performed using reference gene primer amplification. Clones were read by immunoSEQ multiplex PCR, and TCRdb kept only the in-frame ones, dropping some. Clone size and V and J calls were adopted from that table, with D and trimming inferred from the DNA. The sample includes about 250,000 clones, approximately 90% of them seen just once. The V gene's germline CDR1 is SNHLY and CDR2 FYNNEI. The CDR3 spans 15 residues. The ends lost 10 bases at V and 2 bases at J; junction bases unmatched: 4. Participant-reported clinical history was the basis for cohort assignment. Cohort 3 recovery required two negative PCRs, clearance, or symptom resolution. This entry comes from a study of blood T cell repertoires in COVID-19.

The sequence was obtained from a woman aged 45-59 years who had recovered from COVID-19. The source material was PBMCs or T cells enriched from blood (not recorded which). The J gene is TRBJ2-2, the V gene TRBV2, with 13 bases identical to TRBD2. Here the CDR3 reads CATSGLAGNTGELFF. For the CDR3, the DNA is TGTGCCACCTCGGGACTAGCGGGAAACACCGGGGAGCTGTTTTTT.